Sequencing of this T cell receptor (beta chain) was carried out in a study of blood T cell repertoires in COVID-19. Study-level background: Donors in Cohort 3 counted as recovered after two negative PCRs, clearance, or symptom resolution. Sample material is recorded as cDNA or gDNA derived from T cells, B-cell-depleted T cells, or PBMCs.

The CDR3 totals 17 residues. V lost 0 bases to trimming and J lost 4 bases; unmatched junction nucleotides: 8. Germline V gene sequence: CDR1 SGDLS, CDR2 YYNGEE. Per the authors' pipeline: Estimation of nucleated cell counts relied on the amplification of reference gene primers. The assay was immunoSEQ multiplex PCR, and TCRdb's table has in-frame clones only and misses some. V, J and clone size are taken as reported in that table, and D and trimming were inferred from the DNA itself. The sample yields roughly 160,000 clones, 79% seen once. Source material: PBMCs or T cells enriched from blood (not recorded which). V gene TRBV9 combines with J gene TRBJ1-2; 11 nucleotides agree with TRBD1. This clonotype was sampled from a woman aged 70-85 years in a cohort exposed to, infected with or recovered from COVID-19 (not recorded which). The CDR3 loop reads CASSVGGTGGNSYGYTF. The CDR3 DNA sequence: TGTGCCAGCAGCGTAGGAGGGACAGGGGGTAATTCCTATGGCTACACCTTC.